The 5 T cell receptor beta chains presented below share a single source sample, sequenced in a study of shared T cell receptors in the human thymus. This table comes from immunoSEQ multiplex PCR, and its TCRdb copy is limited to in-frame clones, with some not included. The table shows some 400,000 clones, with 85% to 95% occurring only once. Sequencing was performed on thymocytes. All receptors come from a human donor.

The chain combines TRBV10-1 with TRBJ1-1, with 8 bases matching TRBD1. The trim removed 7 bases at V and 3 bases at J, leaving 4 bases unmatched. CDR3 length: 13 amino acids. Germline lookup yields CDR1 WNHNN and CDR2 SYGVQD (reference sequence). CDR3 nucleotide sequence: TGCGCCAGCAATCAACAGGGGGACACTGAAGCTTTCTTT. Its protein product is CASNQQGDTEAFF.

The chain links TRBV10-3 to TRBJ2-7; TRBD2 is a possible D gene (5 bases). Germline V gene data show CDR1 as ENHRY and CDR2 as SYGVKD. The CDR3 consists of 16 residues. Trimming removed 5 bases at V and 4 bases at J, with 21 bases between. The DNA of the CDR3 is TGTGCCATCAGTCCCTCCTTAGGTGGGAGAGGATACGAGCAGTACTTC. The encoded protein is CAISPSLGGRGYEQYF.

This sequence joins TRBV14 and TRBJ2-7; 14 bases map to TRBD2. The CDR3 totals 18 residues. Germline loops: CDR1 SGHDN, CDR2 FVKESK. The J segment lost 6 bases and the V segment lost 4 bases, leaving 14 bases of the junction unmatched. DNA of the CDR3: TGTGCCAGCAGCCCTGGACTAGCGGGAGGCCGGCGGTTCTGCGAGCAGTACTTC. This sequence encodes CASSPGLAGGRRFCEQYF.

The V gene is TRBV10-3, the J gene TRBJ2-7, with TRBD2 matching over 8 bases. Germline values: CDR1 ENHRY, CDR2 SYGVKD. The CDR3 runs to 12 residues. This chain's CDR3 is CATGGSPYEQYF. In DNA, the CDR3 is TGTGCAACGGGGGGGAGTCCTTACGAGCAGTACTTC.

The chain links TRBV20-1 to TRBJ1-1; 7 bases align to TRBD1. CDR1 and CDR2 from the germline V gene are DFQATT and SNEGSKA (reference sequence). J was trimmed by 11 bases and V by 6 bases; bases with no gene match: 9. The CDR3 runs to 11 residues. CDR3 sequence (DNA): TGCAGTGCCCACACAGGGGAAGTGGCTTTCTTT. This encodes CSAHTGEVAFF.